This is a list of T cell receptor beta chains from one sample in a study of CD8+ T cells in alopecia areata. Using immunoSEQ multiplex PCR, the repertoire was profiled, and TCRdb retains in-frame clones only, with some absent. The sample carries 160,000 or so clones, 67% recorded once. The sequencing here drew on CD8+ T cells sorted from blood, taken at week 0. The receptor set was obtained from a human donor with alopecia areata. The CDR3 runs from the conserved cysteine through the conserved F or W. Each record gives: V gene, clone size, D gene, J gene, CDR3 DNA, CDR3 protein. D genes are given only for firm matches. Clone size is given for some rows only: seen once, a few or many times, or a class if the clone is expanded.

TRBV27	-	-	TRBJ2-7	TGTGCCAGCAGTTCGACCCCCCCAACAGGACACGAGCAGTACTTC	CASSSTPPTGHEQYF
TRBV29-1	few	-	TRBJ1-1	TGCAGCGTTGAAATTCGGGCCCAAGCTTTCTTT	CSVEIRAQAFF
TRBV27	-	-	TRBJ2-7	TGTGCCAGCAGTTTTCGGATACACTACGAGCAGTACTTC	CASSFRIHYEQYF
TRBV13	-	TRBD1	TRBJ2-7	TGTGCCAGCAGCTTAGCAGGGGGCGAGTACGAGCAGTACTTC	CASSLAGGEYEQYF
TRBV29-1	-	TRBD1	TRBJ2-5	TGCAGCGCCTCAATGGGACAGGGAAGGGAGCAGTACTTC	CSASMGQGREQYF
TRBV2	few	TRBD2	TRBJ2-1	TGTGCCAGTTTGACTAGCGGCAATGAGCAGTTCTTC	CASLTSGNEQFF
TRBV19	-	-	TRBJ2-3	TGTGCCACCTCAGGTGACTATTCCACAGATACGCAGTATTTT	CATSGDYSTDTQYF
TRBV4-1	-	-	TRBJ2-7	TGCGCCAGCAGCCCCTTGGGGGTGGCCTCCTACGAGCAGTACTTC	CASSPLGVASYEQYF
TRBV5-1	once	-	TRBJ2-5	TGCGCCAGCAGCTTGAGACAAGAGACCCAGTACTTC	CASSLRQETQYF
TRBV30	-	TRBD1	TRBJ1-2	TGTGCCGGATACAGGGGGATAGGTGGCTACACCTTC	CAGYRGIGGYTF
TRBV29-1	-	TRBD1	TRBJ2-7	TGCAGCGTTTTACAGGGGGCCTACGAGCAGTACTTC	CSVLQGAYEQYF
TRBV10-2	-	-	TRBJ2-7	TGCGCCAGCAGTGAGGAGGTGCGGAACGAGCAGTACTTC	CASSEEVRNEQYF
TRBV29-1	-	-	TRBJ1-2	TGCAGCGTTGCCCCAACCCCCAGCGGCAGCGAATATGGCTACACCTTC	CSVAPTPSGSEYGYTF
TRBV29-1	-	TRBD1	TRBJ2-5	TGCAGCGTCACCGGACAGGGAGAGACCCAGTACTTC	CSVTGQGETQYF
TRBV11-3	-	-	TRBJ2-3	TGTGCCAGCAGCTCAGGAGATACGCAGTATTTT	CASSSGDTQYF
TRBV14	-	-	TRBJ2-7	TGTGCCAGCAGCCGTGAGGGAAACGCCTACGAGCAGTACTTC	CASSREGNAYEQYF
TRBV5-6	few	-	TRBJ2-1	TGTGCCAGCAGCTTGGAGGGACCAAAATACAATGAGCAGTTCTTC	CASSLEGPKYNEQFF
TRBV5-1	few	-	TRBJ1-5	TGCGCCAGCAGCTTGGCTTTCGGTCAGCCCCAGCATTTT	CASSLAFGQPQHF
TRBV13	-	-	TRBJ2-1	TGTGCCAGCAGCTTAGGCGGGGAGTTGGGGTTCTTC	CASSLGGELGFF
TRBV13	few	-	TRBJ2-4	TGTGCCAGCAGCTCCCAGGGGCAAGCCAAAAACATTCAGTACTTC	CASSSQGQAKNIQYF
TRBV7-2	-	-	TRBJ1-2	TGTGCCAGCACCAACTGGGCAGATCTTTTTAACTATGGCTACACCTTC	CASTNWADLFNYGYTF
TRBV2	-	TRBD1	TRBJ1-5	TGTGCCAGCAGGACGGGACAGAATAGCAATCAGCCCCAGCATTTT	CASRTGQNSNQPQHF
TRBV13	-	-	TRBJ1-2	TGTGCCAGCTCGCTACTAGGACAGAACTATGGCTACACCTTC	CASSLLGQNYGYTF
TRBV18	once	-	TRBJ2-7	TGTGCCAGCTCCAACGAGGGGTACGAGCAGTACTTC	CASSNEGYEQYF
TRBV9	-	-	TRBJ2-4	TGTGCCAGCAGCCCCCCCAGCAGGGATGACATTCAGTACTTC	CASSPPSRDDIQYF
TRBV6-5	-	TRBD1	TRBJ1-2	TGTGCCAGCAGCTACCATGGACAGGGGGCTCAGGGCTACACCTTC	CASSYHGQGAQGYTF
TRBV7-9	-	-	TRBJ1-1	TGTGCCAGCACCCCATCCTGGGGCGAAGCTTTCTTT	CASTPSWGEAFF
TRBV2	-	-	TRBJ2-5	TGTGCCAGCATTGTGAGGAGGGAGACCCAGTACTTC	CASIVRRETQYF
TRBV15	-	TRBD2	TRBJ2-2	TGTGCCACCAGCAGAGATCTACTAGCGGGGGTGACCGGGGAGCTGTTTTTT	CATSRDLLAGVTGELFF
TRBV5-6	-	-	TRBJ1-5	TGTGCCAGCAGCCGCGGGCGTCAGGTGGATCAGCCCCAGCATTTT	CASSRGRQVDQPQHF
TRBV29-1	few	-	TRBJ1-4	TGCAGCGTTGCCCTGGACGGACCTAATGAAAAACTGTTTTTT	CSVALDGPNEKLFF
TRBV13	-	-	TRBJ2-7	TGTGCCAGCAGCTTAGGGGACAGCATCTACGAGCAGTACTTC	CASSLGDSIYEQYF
TRBV14	few	-	TRBJ2-7	TGTGCCAGCAGCCAAGCCCCCTACGAGCAGTACTTC	CASSQAPYEQYF
TRBV30	-	-	TRBJ2-3	TGTGCCTGGTCCCAAGGGCGGAATACGCAGTATTTT	CAWSQGRNTQYF
TRBV14	-	-	TRBJ1-1	TGTGCCAGCAGCCAACCCCCCCCGGGGAGCGAAGCTTTCTTT	CASSQPPPGSEAFF
TRBV27	-	-	TRBJ1-6	TGTGCCAGCAGTTTGTCCAGTTCACCCCTCCACTTT	CASSLSSSPLHF
TRBV11-2	-	-	TRBJ2-7	TGTGCCAGCAGCTCCCCGCGCCTGGGGCCCTACGAGCAGTACTTC	CASSSPRLGPYEQYF
TRBV15	-	TRBD1	TRBJ2-7	TGTGCCACCAGTACCGACCCCCCGGACAGGGTTTTCGCGGGGCCCTACGAGCAGTACTTC	CATSTDPPDRVFAGPYEQYF
TRBV30	few	-	TRBJ1-5	TGTGCCTGGAGTATAGGGGTGGGCAATCAGCCCCAGCATTTT	CAWSIGVGNQPQHF
TRBV30	-	-	TRBJ2-5	TGTGCCTGGAGGTTCCGAGAGACCCAGTACTTC	CAWRFRETQYF
TRBV2	-	TRBD2	TRBJ2-7	TGTGCCAGCAACCCAACTAGCGCCAGGCGTTCCTACGAGCAGTACTTC	CASNPTSARRSYEQYF
TRBV27	-	-	TRBJ2-5	TGTGCCAGCAGTTTATCCGGCCAAGAGACCCAGTACTTC	CASSLSGQETQYF
TRBV9	-	TRBD1	TRBJ2-3	TGTGCCAGCAGGCCCACAGGGGTTGTATCCACAGATACGCAGTATTTT	CASRPTGVVSTDTQYF
TRBV7-2	-	TRBD2	TRBJ2-3	TGTGCCAGCAGCTTCGGGACTAGAGGGGATACGCAGTATTTT	CASSFGTRGDTQYF
TRBV6-5	-	-	TRBJ2-7	TGTGCCAGCAGCCCGAGGGTCCCCTACGAGCAGTACTTC	CASSPRVPYEQYF
TRBV7-9	-	TRBD1	TRBJ1-4	TGTGCCAGCAGCTCAGAAGGGACAGGAGCAACTAATGAAAAACTGTTTTTT	CASSSEGTGATNEKLFF
TRBV7-9	-	-	TRBJ1-2	TGTGCCAGCAGCTTATTAGGGGACTTTCTTGGCTACACCTTC	CASSLLGDFLGYTF
TRBV5-1	-	-	TRBJ2-3	TGCGCCAGCAGCCTGGACATCGATACGCAGTATTTT	CASSLDIDTQYF
TRBV7-9	-	-	TRBJ2-5	TGTGCCAGCAGCTTAACGGACGGACAAGAGACCCAGTACTTC	CASSLTDGQETQYF
TRBV13	-	TRBD1	TRBJ2-5	TGTGCCAGCAGCCGGGACAGGGGTCAAGAGACCCAGTACTTC	CASSRDRGQETQYF
TRBV5-6	-	-	TRBJ1-5	TGTGCCAGCAGCTTGCTTACGGTAAACAATCAGCCCCAGCATTTT	CASSLLTVNNQPQHF
TRBV30	-	-	TRBJ2-7	TGTGCCTGGAGTTCCTTCAGCCGGGACGGCTGGGAGCAGTACTTC	CAWSSFSRDGWEQYF
TRBV19	few	-	TRBJ2-3	TGTGCCAGTAGTATCTCGTTTGCATACACAGATACGCAGTATTTT	CASSISFAYTDTQYF
TRBV29-1	-	TRBD1	TRBJ1-4	TGCAGCGTTGACTCCCCGGGACAGGGAGATGAAAAACTGTTTTTT	CSVDSPGQGDEKLFF
TRBV6-6	once	TRBD1	TRBJ1-6	TGTGCCAGCAGTACCAGGCAGGACAGGGACCGTTCACCCCTCCACTTT	CASSTRQDRDRSPLHF
TRBV29-1	-	TRBD1	TRBJ2-7	TGCAGCGCCACACCACGGGACAGGGCCTACGAGCAGTACTTC	CSATPRDRAYEQYF